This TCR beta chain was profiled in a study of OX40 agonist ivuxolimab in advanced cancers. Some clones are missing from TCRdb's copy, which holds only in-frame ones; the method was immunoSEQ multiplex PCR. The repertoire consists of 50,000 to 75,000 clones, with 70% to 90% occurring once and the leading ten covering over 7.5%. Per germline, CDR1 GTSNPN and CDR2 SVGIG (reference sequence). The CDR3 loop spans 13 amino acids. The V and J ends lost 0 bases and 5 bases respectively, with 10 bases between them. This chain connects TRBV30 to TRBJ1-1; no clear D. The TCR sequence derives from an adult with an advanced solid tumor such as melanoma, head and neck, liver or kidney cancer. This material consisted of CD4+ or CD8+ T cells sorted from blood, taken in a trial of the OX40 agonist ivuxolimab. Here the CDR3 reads CAWSVGGETEAFF. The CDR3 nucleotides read TGTGCCTGGAGTGTAGGTGGAGAAACTGAAGCTTTCTTT.